What follows are 2 T cell receptor beta chains derived from one specimen sequenced in a study of blood T cell repertoires in COVID-19. The protocol was immunoSEQ multiplex PCR, while the TCRdb copy is restricted to in-frame clones and leaves out a portion. The data contain roughly 15,000 clones, over 80% of them singletons. Material for sequencing was peripheral blood. These receptors originate from a man aged 50-60 years with active COVID-19.

V gene TRBV19 combines with J gene TRBJ2-1; D may be TRBD2 (7 bases). Trimming cost V 7 bases and J 4 bases, with 20 bases left between them. CDR1 LNHDA and CDR2 SQIVND come from the germline V gene (reference sequence). The CDR3 is 16 residues long. The CDR3 nucleotides read TGTGCCAGTACCGCCGCGGAGGGGGAGGGGTACAATGAGCAGTTCTTC. This translates into CASTAAEGEGYNEQFF.

The chain links TRBV3-1 (or the pseudogene TRBV3-2) to TRBJ1-2; D not certain. The length of the CDR3 is 16 residues. Per the germline V gene, CDR1 is LGHDT and CDR2 is YNNKEL (reference sequence). Trimming left V 0 bases short and J 3 bases short, with 14 bases between. This CDR3 reads CASSQEPGLIHYGYTF. The DNA of the CDR3 is TGTGCCAGCAGCCAAGAACCAGGTCTGATTCACTATGGCTACACCTTC.